Listed here are 29 T cell receptor beta chains from one sample, sequenced in a study of graft-versus-host responses after intestinal transplantation. TCRdb's table, derived via immunoSEQ multiplex PCR, lists solely in-frame clones and lacks some. The table lists 25,000 to 35,000 clones, roughly 93% of them singletons. The sequencing here drew on PBMCs, taken 66 days after intestinal transplant. The source of these receptors is a human patient who received an intestinal transplant, so some T cells may come from the graft donor.

The chain uses TRBV29-1 and TRBJ1-2; tentative D call: TRBD1 (5 bases). The CDR3 extends over 13 amino acids. V was pared by 7 bases and J by 7 bases, with 19 bases between. Germline V gene sequence: CDR1 SQVTM, CDR2 ANQGSEA. The CDR3 reads CSALAAGPSGYTF. CDR3 nucleotide sequence: TGCAGCGCTCTAGCGGCGGGGCCCTCTGGCTACACCTTC.

The rearrangement uses TRBV11-3 and TRBJ2-2; TRBD2 is a possible D gene (5 bases). V was trimmed by 3 bases and J by 7 bases, leaving 18 bases between them. Germline assignment: CDR1 SGHNT and CDR2 YENEEA. This CDR3 spans 16 amino acids. CDR3 coding DNA: TGTGCCAGCAGCTTCTTCCTACCCCTGGGGAGCGGGGAGCTGTTTTTT. Protein: CASSFFLPLGSGELFF. The whole variable domain, filled in from reference TRBV11-3 and TRBJ2-2, reads EAGVVQSPRYKIIEKKQPVAFWCNPISGHNTLYWYLQNLGQGPELLIRYENEEAVDDSQLPKDRFSAERLKGVDSTLKIQPAELGDSAVYLCASSFFLPLGSGELFFGEGSRLTVL.

This rearrangement joins TRBV7-6 to TRBJ2-7; TRBD2 agrees at 7 bases. The CDR3 covers 13 residues. Germline V gene lookup returns CDR1 SGHVS and CDR2 FNYEAQ. With V trimmed by 3 bases and J by 5 bases, 4 bases remained unmatched. The CDR3 nucleotides read TGTGCCAGCAGCTTTTCTAGCGGCCACGAGCAGTACTTC. This codes for CASSFSSGHEQYF.

The chain has TRBV5-1 and TRBJ2-1, with 13 bases aligning to TRBD2. With 2 bases clipped from V and 7 bases from J, the junction kept 6 bases outside the gene matches. The CDR3 runs to 16 residues. Germline V gene lookup returns CDR1 SGHRS and CDR2 YFSETQ. CDR3 residues: CASSLWTSGSPNEQFF. CDR3 DNA: TGCGCCAGCAGCTTATGGACTAGCGGGAGCCCAAATGAGCAGTTCTTC.

The chain carries TRBV11-2 and TRBJ2-7, with no clear D. Between the trimmed V and J ends, which lost 4 bases and 6 bases, there was a span of 10 bases. This CDR3 is built from 12 residues. Germline CDR1 is SGHAT and CDR2 is FQNNGV. The DNA of the CDR3 is TGTGCCAGCAGCTCCCCCGTGGGCGAGCAGTACTTC. This translates into CASSSPVGEQYF. Combining the CDR3 with reference TRBV11-2 and TRBJ2-7 gives the whole variable domain EAGVAQSPRYKIIEKRQSVAFWCNPISGHATLYWYQQILGQGPKLLIQFQNNGVVDDSQLPKDRFSAERLKGVDSTLKIQPAKLEDSAVYLCASSSPVGEQYFGPGTRLTVT.

V gene TRBV7-3 combines with J gene TRBJ2-1; 9 positions agree with TRBD2. Germline V lookup: CDR1 SGHTA, CDR2 FQGTGA. This CDR3 contains 14 residues. With V trimmed by 3 bases and J by 6 bases, 3 bases remained unmatched. CDR3 nucleotides: TGTGCCAGCAGCTTGGCGGGGGGGCCCAATGAGCAGTTCTTC. Translated, it gives CASSLAGGPNEQFF. The whole variable domain, remainder taken from reference TRBV7-3 and TRBJ2-1, is GAGVSQTPSNKVTEKGKYVELRCDPISGHTALYWYRQSLGQGPEFLIYFQGTGAADDSGLPNDRFFAVRPEGSVSTLKIQRTERGDSAVYLCASSLAGGPNEQFFGPGTRLTVL.

The J gene is TRBJ1-6, the V gene TRBV4-1; TRBD1 aligns across 8 bases. CDR3 length equals 16 residues. CDR1 is MGHRA and CDR2 is YSYEKL in the germline V gene. The trim removed 3 bases at V and 13 bases at J, leaving 14 bases unmatched. The CDR3 loop reads CASSQVYPGQVNPLHF. CDR3 DNA sequence: TGCGCCAGCAGCCAGGTCTATCCGGGACAGGTCAATCCCCTCCACTTT.

The chain has TRBV4-3 and TRBJ1-5; 8 nucleotides align to TRBD1. V was pared by 2 bases and J by 0 bases, with 18 bases of the junction left unmatched. This CDR3 region has 21 residues. Germline V gives CDR1 LGHNA, CDR2 YSLEER. As DNA, the CDR3 is TGCGCCAGCAGCCAACGTCCCAATTCCGGGACAGGAGATTATAGCAATCAGCCCCAGCATTTT. Encoded protein: CASSQRPNSGTGDYSNQPQHF.

This chain links TRBV5-4 with TRBJ2-7, with D tentatively TRBD1 or TRBD2 (7 bases each). With 2 bases removed from V and 3 bases from J, the gap between germline ends came to 12 bases. This CDR3 is 14 amino acids long. CDR1 is SGHNT, CDR2 YYREEE, per germline (reference sequence). The CDR3 nucleotides read TGTGCCAGCAGCTTAAGCAGGGGGGGCTACGAGCAGTACTTC. This sequence encodes CASSLSRGGYEQYF.

The rearrangement joins TRBV7-9 to TRBJ2-1; D might be TRBD1 (6 bases). CDR3 length: 15 residues. The germline V gene has CDR1 SEHNR and CDR2 FQNEAQ (reference sequence). Trimming shortened V by 4 bases and J by 7 bases, and 17 bases separated the two germline ends. The DNA for the CDR3 is TGTGCCAGCAGCTCGATACAGGGTTTGCGGAATGAGCAGTTCTTC. It is translated as CASSSIQGLRNEQFF.

The genes are TRBV13 and TRBJ2-5; no firm D call. Germline CDR1 reads PRHDT; CDR2 reads FYEKMQ (reference sequence). V lost 8 bases, J lost 5 bases, and 15 bases lay in between. There are 13 residues in the CDR3. The CDR3 sequence: CASSVPRIETQYF. Written as DNA, the CDR3 is TGTGCCAGCTCGGTACCCAGGATTGAGACCCAGTACTTC.

The chain has TRBV7-9 and TRBJ2-2; a weak D match, TRBD2 (5 bases). V was shortened by 0 bases and J by 7 bases, with 9 bases between the two germline ends. This CDR3 spans 14 amino acids. CDR1 and CDR2 (germline): SEHNR, FQNEAQ (reference sequence). The CDR3 DNA follows: TGTGCCAGCAGCTTAGCGGGAGAGGGCGGGGAGCTGTTTTTT. Residues: CASSLAGEGGELFF.

CDR3 amino acids: CASSYREDTEAFF. CDR3 nucleotide sequence: TGTGCCAGCAGTTACAGGGAGGACACTGAAGCTTTCTTT. V gene TRBV6-5 combines with J gene TRBJ1-1; D remains unclear. Germline CDR1 reads MNHEY; CDR2 reads SVGAGI. V lost 2 bases and J 3 bases, leaving 7 bases between the germline ends. The CDR3 runs 13 residues.

The rearrangement uses TRBV7-9 and TRBJ2-5; D is possibly TRBD1 or TRBD2 (5 bases each). Germline CDR1 is SEHNR and CDR2 is FQNEAQ (reference sequence). The CDR3 consists of 14 residues. Trimming took 1 base from V and 1 from J, leaving 7 bases between them. The CDR3 bases are TGTGCCAGCAGCTTAGATGGGGGCCAAGAGACCCAGTACTTC. It encodes CASSLDGGQETQYF.

J is TRBJ1-5 and V is TRBV5-1; D gene unclear. The germline V and J ends were trimmed by 0 bases and 5 bases, with 6 bases remaining between them. The CDR3 is 13 residues long. Germline values: CDR1 SGHRS, CDR2 YFSETQ. CDR3 nucleotides: TGCGCCAGCAGCTTGGACAGATATCAGCCCCAGCATTTT. Translation: CASSLDRYQPQHF.

This chain connects TRBV11-3 to TRBJ2-1, with 11 nucleotides matching TRBD2. CDR1 and CDR2 (germline): SGHNT, YENEEA. The CDR3 covers 15 residues. J was trimmed by 7 bases and V by 4 bases; bases with no gene match: 6. The CDR3 loop reads CASSSRLAGSNEQFF. CDR3 nucleotide sequence: TGTGCCAGCAGCTCGCGACTAGCGGGGTCTAATGAGCAGTTCTTC.

V gene TRBV6-5 combines with J gene TRBJ2-2, with 8 bases matching TRBD1. Germline CDR1 is MNHEY and CDR2 is SVGAGI. The CDR3 contains 15 residues. J lost 5 bases, V lost 4 bases, and 6 bases had no gene match. The CDR3 protein is CASSSGQGETGELFF. The CDR3 bases are TGTGCCAGCAGTTCCGGACAGGGAGAGACCGGGGAGCTGTTTTTT.

The chain couples TRBV9 to TRBJ2-1; D possibly uses TRBD1 or TRBD2 (6 bases each). The CDR3 is 16 residues long. Trimming removed 4 bases from V and 4 bases from J, with 18 bases in between. Germline CDR1 is SGDLS and CDR2 is YYNGEE. CDR3 coding DNA: TGTGCCAGCAGCCCCGGGATAGGGGGGCCGTACAATGAGCAGTTCTTC. Translating it yields CASSPGIGGPYNEQFF.

The rearrangement uses TRBV19 and TRBJ1-2; D might be TRBD1 (6 bases). The ends were cut back, 4 bases at V and 2 bases at J, with 17 bases in the middle. Looked up from germline, CDR1 is LNHDA and CDR2 is SQIVND (reference sequence). This CDR3 is 16 amino acids long. The CDR3 sequence: CASSTLNRVSNYGYTF. The CDR3 nucleotides are TGTGCCAGTAGTACTTTGAACAGGGTGTCAAACTATGGCTACACCTTC.

The chain employs TRBV7-9 and TRBJ1-1; TRBD1 matches at 7 bases. In germline, CDR1 is SEHNR, CDR2 FQNEAQ (reference sequence). V was clipped by 5 bases and J by 10 bases; unmatched bases: 10. This CDR3 has 13 residues. For the CDR3, the DNA is TGTGCCAGCAGCACCGGCACAGGGGTCGGAGCTTTCTTT. The encoded protein is CASSTGTGVGAFF.

The J gene is TRBJ1-3, the V gene TRBV2, with D possibly matching TRBD1 (6 bases). CDR1 and CDR2 (germline): SNHLY, FYNNEI. This CDR3 is 18 amino acids long. The ends were cut back, 7 bases at V and 2 bases at J, with 24 bases in the middle. The CDR3 sequence: CASIGRGETHFAGNTIYF. As DNA, the CDR3 is TGTGCCAGCATCGGCAGGGGCGAAACTCATTTCGCTGGAAACACCATATATTTT.

This clone has just a few counts. The chain carries TRBV30 and TRBJ1-6; D not certain. CDR1 is GTSNPN, CDR2 SVGIG, per germline (reference sequence). The CDR3 loop spans 14 amino acids. V lost 5 bases and J lost 10, with 18 bases in between. The DNA for the CDR3 is TGTGCCTGGGTTTCCGGGATCCCATTATCACCCCTCCACTTT. It yields the protein CAWVSGIPLSPLHF.

J is TRBJ2-3 and V is TRBV5-6; D is unresolved. Between the trimmed V and J ends, which lost 0 bases and 2 bases, there was a span of 7 bases. The germline V gene has CDR1 SGHDT and CDR2 YYEEEE. The CDR3 runs 14 residues. CDR3 nucleotides: TGTGCCAGCAGCTTGGACTACTCCACAGATACGCAGTATTTT. Translation gives CASSLDYSTDTQYF. Together with reference TRBV5-6 and TRBJ2-3, the CDR3 gives the full variable domain: DAGVTQSPTHLIKTRGQQVTLRCSPKSGHDTVSWYQQALGQGPQFIFQYYEEEERQRGNFPDRFSGHQFPNYSSELNVNALLLGDSALYLCASSLDYSTDTQYFGPGTRLTVL.

Details on this clone: At one of its ends the junction is not consistent with the germline gene, which may arise from a read error. J is TRBJ1-2 and V is TRBV4-1; a possible D gene is TRBD1 (5 bases). This CDR3 contains 15 residues. Germline lookup yields CDR1 MGHRA and CDR2 YSYEKL. The CDR3 reads CASSQWTGHRDGHTF. CDR3 bases: TGCGCCAGCAGCCAGTGGACCGGACACAGAGATGGCCACACCTTC.

V usage is TRBV9 and J usage is TRBJ2-1, with 8 nucleotides matching TRBD2. Looked up from germline, CDR1 is SGDLS and CDR2 is YYNGEE. CDR3 size: 15 residues. The V and J ends lost 3 bases and 6 bases, in that order; junction bases with no gene match: 8. CDR3 sequence reads: CASSEPGLGRNEQFF. CDR3 nucleotides: TGTGCCAGCAGCGAACCGGGACTAGGACGCAATGAGCAGTTCTTC.

J is TRBJ2-7 and V is TRBV5-4, with D perhaps matching TRBD2 (5 bases). The CDR3 runs to 12 residues. V lost 5 bases, J lost 7 bases, and 13 bases lay in between. CDR1 is SGHNT and CDR2 is YYREEE in the germline V gene (reference sequence). The CDR3 DNA reads TGTGCCAGCAGGGATGGTGGCGGGGAGCAGTACTTC. It is translated as CASRDGGGEQYF.

The table lists this clone with a few counts. The V gene is TRBV6-4, the J gene TRBJ2-3; D unresolved. Trimming removed 0 bases at V and 4 bases at J, with 8 bases between. This CDR3 has 14 amino acids. Germline V gene data show CDR1 as MRHNA and CDR2 as SNTAGT. CDR3 sequence reads: CASSDSRGADTQYF. CDR3 DNA: TGTGCCAGCAGTGACTCTCGAGGTGCAGATACGCAGTATTTT.

The chain has TRBV10-1 and TRBJ2-7, with 7 bases aligning to TRBD1. TRBJ1-2 matches the DNA end more closely, so the J call is doubtful. This CDR3 comprises 15 residues. The germline V gene encodes CDR1 WNHNN and CDR2 SYGVQD (reference sequence). CDR3 protein: CASSESSDRDYGYTF. DNA of the CDR3: TGCGCCAGCAGTGAGTCGAGCGACAGGGACTATGGCTACACCTTC.

The V call is TRBV2, the J call TRBJ1-3, with TRBD1 identical over 7 bases. Trimming at V came to 0 bases and at J to 6 bases, leaving 8 bases not matched to a gene. CDR1 is SNHLY, CDR2 FYNNEI, per germline. The CDR3 runs to 16 residues. CDR3 sequence: CASSEARTGVENTIYF. The CDR3 nucleotides read TGTGCCAGCAGTGAAGCGCGCACAGGGGTAGAAAACACCATATATTTT.